Given below is one T cell receptor (beta chain) in context. Seattle's cohort entered during active infection and was followed longitudinally. The sample originates from a study of blood T cell repertoires in COVID-19. Study-wide background: The cDNA or gDNA used as material had been derived from T cells, B-cell-depleted T cells, or PBMCs.

The CDR3 covers 13 residues. The V segment lost 6 bases and the J segment 8 bases; nucleotides outside the gene matches: 7. Germline CDR1 and CDR2: SNHLY and FYNNEI. The protocol was immunoSEQ multiplex PCR, while the TCRdb copy is restricted to in-frame clones and leaves out a portion. Among approximately 390,000 clones listed, more than 70% were seen once. The receptor was isolated from a woman aged 55-70 years with COVID-19, enrolled during active disease. This rearrangement joins TRBV2 to TRBJ2-1; 7 nucleotides match TRBD2. Sequenced sample: peripheral blood. CDR3 residues: CASSPTSKYEQFF. The DNA of the CDR3 is TGTGCCAGCAGCCCGACTAGCAAGTATGAGCAGTTCTTC.